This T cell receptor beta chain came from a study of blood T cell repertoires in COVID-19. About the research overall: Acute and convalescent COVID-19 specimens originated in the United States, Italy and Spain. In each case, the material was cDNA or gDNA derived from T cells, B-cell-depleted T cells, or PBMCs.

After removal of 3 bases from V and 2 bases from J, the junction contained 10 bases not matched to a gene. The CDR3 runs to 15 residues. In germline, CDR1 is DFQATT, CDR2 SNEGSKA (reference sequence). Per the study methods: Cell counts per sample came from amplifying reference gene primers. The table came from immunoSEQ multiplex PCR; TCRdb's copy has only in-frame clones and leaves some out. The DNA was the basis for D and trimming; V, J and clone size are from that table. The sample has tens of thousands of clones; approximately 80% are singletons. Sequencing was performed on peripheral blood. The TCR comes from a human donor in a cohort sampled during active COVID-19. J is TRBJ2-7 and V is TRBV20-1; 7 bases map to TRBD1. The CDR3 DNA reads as TGCAGTGCTAGTGCCCCAAAGGGACAGACCTACGAGCAGTACTTC. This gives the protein CSASAPKGQTYEQYF.